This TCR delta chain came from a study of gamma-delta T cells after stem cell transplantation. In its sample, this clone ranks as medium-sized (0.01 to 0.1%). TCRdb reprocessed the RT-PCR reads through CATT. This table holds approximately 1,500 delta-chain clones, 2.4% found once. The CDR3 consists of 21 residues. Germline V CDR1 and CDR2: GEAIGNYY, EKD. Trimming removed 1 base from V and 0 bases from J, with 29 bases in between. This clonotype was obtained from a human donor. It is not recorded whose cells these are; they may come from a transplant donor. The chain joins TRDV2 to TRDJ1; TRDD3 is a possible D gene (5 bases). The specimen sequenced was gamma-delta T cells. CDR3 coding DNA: TGTGCCTGTGACACTGTCGGTGGTGGGGACCCCGCCGACTTGTACACCGATAAACTCATCTTT. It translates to CACDTVGGGDPADLYTDKLIF.